The rows below give T cell receptor beta chains drawn from one sample of a study of blood T cell repertoires in COVID-19. Assay: immunoSEQ multiplex PCR; the TCRdb copy retains only in-frame clones and omits some. In the table there are around 150,000 clones, 80% to 85% of which are singletons. The sequencing sample was made of peripheral blood. The receptors were gathered from a woman older than 75 with active or convalescent COVID-19. Both conserved end residues are part of each CDR3. D genes are given only for firm matches. Only some rows state a clone size, as once, few, many or a class for expanded clones.

size: .
V: TRBV29-1
J: TRBJ2-7
D: .
DNA: TGCAGCGTTGACAGGGCCAACGAGCAGTACTTC
CDR3: CSVDRANEQYF

size: .
V: TRBV7-2
J: TRBJ2-3
D: TRBD2
DNA: TGTGCCAGCAGCTTAGGACTAGCGGCAGATACGCAGTATTTT
CDR3: CASSLGLAADTQYF

size: .
V: TRBV5-5
J: TRBJ2-5
D: .
DNA: TGTGCCAGCAGCTTGTTCAGGGGAGAGACCCAGTACTTC
CDR3: CASSLFRGETQYF

size: .
V: TRBV15
J: TRBJ1-1
D: TRBD1
DNA: TGTGCCACCAGCAATTTTGGACAGGGTGAAGCTTTCTTT
CDR3: CATSNFGQGEAFF

size: once
V: TRBV30
J: TRBJ2-5
D: TRBD1
DNA: TGTGCCTTCGGACAGGGGGCTCGGGAGACCCAGTACTTC
CDR3: CAFGQGARETQYF

size: .
V: TRBV9
J: TRBJ2-1
D: TRBD2
DNA: TGTGCCAGCAGCGTAGACAGCGGGGGCAGGGATGAGCAGTTCTTC
CDR3: CASSVDSGGRDEQFF

size: .
V: TRBV5-4
J: TRBJ1-5
D: TRBD1
DNA: TGTGCCAGCAGCCAGGGGACACAGGGGCAGCCCCAGCATTTT
CDR3: CASSQGTQGQPQHF

size: .
V: TRBV7-9
J: TRBJ1-4
D: .
DNA: TGTGCCAGCAGCCCTCAGGACACATCAACTAATGAAAAACTGTTTTTT
CDR3: CASSPQDTSTNEKLFF

size: .
V: TRBV5-4
J: TRBJ1-1
D: .
DNA: TGTGCCAGCAGCTACGGGGAAAACACTGAAGCTTTCTTT
CDR3: CASSYGENTEAFF

size: .
V: TRBV7-2
J: TRBJ1-1
D: TRBD1
DNA: TGTGCCAGCAGCCTACAGGGGGGGGTCACTGAAGCTTTCTTT
CDR3: CASSLQGGVTEAFF

size: .
V: TRBV5-8
J: TRBJ2-3
D: .
DNA: TGTGCCAGCAGCTTGGCAGGGGTCTCGGTAGATACGCAGTATTTT
CDR3: CASSLAGVSVDTQYF

size: once
V: TRBV6-1
J: TRBJ2-5
D: TRBD1
DNA: TGTGCCAGCAGTGTTCCCGTGAGATTCTCAGGGGGCGCCGAGACCCAGTACTTC
CDR3: CASSVPVRFSGGAETQYF

size: .
V: TRBV11-2
J: TRBJ1-1
D: TRBD1
DNA: TGTGCCAGCAGCTGGGACAGGGTGAACACTGAAGCTTTCTTT
CDR3: CASSWDRVNTEAFF

size: .
V: TRBV4-3
J: TRBJ2-5
D: TRBD1
DNA: TGCGCCAGCAGCCGGACGACAGGGCAAGAGACCCAGTACTTC
CDR3: CASSRTTGQETQYF

size: once
V: TRBV11-2
J: TRBJ2-5
D: TRBD1
DNA: TGTGCCAGCAGCCGCAGACAGGGGGACGTAGAGACCCAGTACTTC
CDR3: CASSRRQGDVETQYF

size: .
V: TRBV6-5
J: TRBJ1-5
D: .
DNA: TGTGCCAGCATCCCCTCCTCGACGGGTCAGCCCCAGCATTTT
CDR3: CASIPSSTGQPQHF

size: .
V: TRBV28
J: TRBJ1-6
D: TRBD1
DNA: TGTGCCAGTAAAGGGGGCGCGGAGTCACCCCTCCACTTT
CDR3: CASKGGAESPLHF

size: .
V: TRBV19
J: TRBJ2-5
D: .
DNA: TGTGCCAGTAGCTACATTTACAGGGTAGCGGAGACCCAGTACTTC
CDR3: CASSYIYRVAETQYF

size: few
V: TRBV4-1
J: TRBJ2-3
D: .
DNA: TGCGCCAGCAGCCGAGAATCTTACAGGGCTTCTAGCACAGATACGCAGTATTTT
CDR3: CASSRESYRASSTDTQYF

size: once
V: TRBV12-3/TRBV12-4
J: TRBJ1-6
D: .
DNA: TGTGCCAGCAGGTCGGAGCGTTCACCCCTCCACTTT
CDR3: CASRSERSPLHF

size: .
V: TRBV29-1
J: TRBJ1-1
D: .
DNA: TGCAGCGTTGAAGATATACCAGGTCCTGAAGCTTTCTTT
CDR3: CSVEDIPGPEAFF

size: .
V: TRBV5-5
J: TRBJ2-3
D: TRBD1
DNA: TGTGCCAGCAGCTTGGGACAGGGTGTGACAGATACGCAGTATTTT
CDR3: CASSLGQGVTDTQYF

size: .
V: TRBV2
J: TRBJ1-1
D: TRBD1
DNA: TGTGCCAGCAGTAGACAGGGATCGGGTAACACTGAAGCTTTCTTT
CDR3: CASSRQGSGNTEAFF

size: .
V: TRBV18
J: TRBJ2-3
D: .
DNA: TGTGCCAGCTCACCGTTTGGGGGGACTAGCACAGATACGCAGTATTTT
CDR3: CASSPFGGTSTDTQYF

size: .
V: TRBV10-3
J: TRBJ1-3
D: TRBD1
DNA: TGTGCCATCGGGACAGGGCAGGTTGACACCATATATTTT
CDR3: CAIGTGQVDTIYF

size: few
V: TRBV11-3
J: TRBJ2-7
D: .
DNA: TGTGCCAGCAGCCGCAGCGGGTCGAGCTCCTACGAGCAGTACTTC
CDR3: CASSRSGSSSYEQYF

size: .
V: TRBV10-3
J: TRBJ2-1
D: TRBD1
DNA: TGTGCCATCAGTGAGCCTACAGGGGCTCGGAATGAGCAGTTCTTC
CDR3: CAISEPTGARNEQFF

size: .
V: TRBV4-1
J: TRBJ1-2
D: .
DNA: TGCGCCAGCAGCCAAGACCGAACAGCCTCAAGCTATGGCTACACCTTC
CDR3: CASSQDRTASSYGYTF

size: .
V: TRBV18
J: TRBJ2-7
D: .
DNA: TGTGCCAGCTCACCCTCCCGGGACGAGCAGTACTTC
CDR3: CASSPSRDEQYF

size: few
V: TRBV14
J: TRBJ1-2
D: TRBD1
DNA: TGTGCCAGCATAGGGACAGACCTTCTCTATGGCTACACCTTC
CDR3: CASIGTDLLYGYTF

size: .
V: TRBV6-5
J: TRBJ1-3
D: .
DNA: TGTGCCAGCAGTTACTCTTGGTCTCAGGGGGGAAACACCATATATTTT
CDR3: CASSYSWSQGGNTIYF

size: .
V: TRBV7-2
J: TRBJ2-2
D: TRBD1
DNA: TGTGCCAGCAGCTTCGGGACAGGAGACACCGGGGAGCTGTTTTTT
CDR3: CASSFGTGDTGELFF